Listed below are T cell receptor beta chains from one sample, sequenced in a study of OX40 agonist ivuxolimab in advanced cancers. This table comes from immunoSEQ multiplex PCR, and its TCRdb copy is limited to in-frame clones, with some not included. The profile shows roughly 70,000 clones, roughly four fifths of them singletons. Material: CD4+ or CD8+ T cells sorted from blood, obtained in a trial of the OX40 agonist ivuxolimab. Receptors originate from an adult with an advanced solid tumor such as melanoma, head and neck, liver or kidney cancer. CDR3s include the opening cysteine and the closing phenylalanine or tryptophan. D genes are given only for firm matches. Expanded clones get a size class; other rows say once, few or many, or leave the size out.

.	.	TRBV11-2	TRBJ2-3	TGTGCCAGCAGCTTGGGGGGAGTTGGCACAGATACGCAGTATTTT	CASSLGGVGTDTQYF
.	.	TRBV9	TRBJ1-4	TGTGCCAGCAGCGTAGGTATCTCTTTCTCAGGGGAAAAACTGTTTTTT	CASSVGISFSGEKLFF
TRBD1	.	TRBV6-6	TRBJ1-5	TGTGCCAGCAGTCACGATTCGACAGGGTCCCAGCCCCAGCATTTT	CASSHDSTGSQPQHF
TRBD2	.	TRBV5-4	TRBJ2-1	TGTGCCAGCAGCCAGTGGCGGGAGGGCCAATATGAGCAGTTCTTC	CASSQWREGQYEQFF
.	.	TRBV11-1	TRBJ1-3	TGTGCCAGCAGCCGCGGTCCGAGAAACACCATATATTTT	CASSRGPRNTIYF
.	.	TRBV19	TRBJ1-1	TGTGCCAGTAGTACTAACAGGAACACTGAAGCTTTCTTT	CASSTNRNTEAFF
.	.	TRBV5-1	TRBJ2-5	TGCGCCAGCAGCTTGGCCCTTTTTCCGACAGACGGGGAGACCCAGTACTTC	CASSLALFPTDGETQYF
TRBD2	.	TRBV6-1	TRBJ2-7	TGTGCCAGCAGTTCCGGGACTAGCGCACTCTACGAGCAGTACTTC	CASSSGTSALYEQYF
.	.	TRBV5-1	TRBJ1-3	TGCGCCAGCAGCGGGGGAGCCGGGTCTGGAAACACCATATATTTT	CASSGGAGSGNTIYF
.	.	TRBV28	TRBJ1-5	TGTGCCAGCAGAGGTTTTGGTTTCGAGCAGCCCCAGCATTTT	CASRGFGFEQPQHF
.	.	TRBV7-8	TRBJ2-6	TGTGCCAGCAGGTCGGGACCCGGGGCCAACGTCCTGACTTTC	CASRSGPGANVLTF
TRBD1	.	TRBV11-1	TRBJ2-1	TGTGCCAGCGGAAAACAGGGGGCTTACAATGAGCAGTTCTTC	CASGKQGAYNEQFF
.	once	TRBV7-2	TRBJ2-7	TGTGCCAGCAGCTTAGCGCAGACAGGCTACGAGCAGTACTTC	CASSLAQTGYEQYF
.	.	TRBV10-2	TRBJ1-6	TGCGCCAGCGCTCAATCCAATTCACCCCTCCACTTT	CASAQSNSPLHF
TRBD2	.	TRBV2	TRBJ2-1	TGTGCCAGCAGAGGACCCCCGGGACTAGCGGGAGGGCGGCGCAATGAGCAGTTCTTC	CASRGPPGLAGGRRNEQFF
.	.	TRBV18	TRBJ2-2	TGTGCCAGCTCACGTGGATCCGGGGATCGATACAACACCGGGGAGCTGTTTTTT	CASSRGSGDRYNTGELFF
TRBD1	.	TRBV2	TRBJ1-2	TGTGCCAGCAGACCCGGGACAGATCTCTATGGCTACACCTTC	CASRPGTDLYGYTF
.	few	TRBV30	TRBJ1-1	TGTGCCTGGAGTCGGGAGAACACTGAAGCTTTCTTT	CAWSRENTEAFF
.	.	TRBV20-1	TRBJ2-1	TGCAGTGCTACAGACAAACTTGAGCAGTTCTTC	CSATDKLEQFF
.	.	TRBV4-3	TRBJ1-1	TGCGCCAGCAGCCAAGATTCGGGGACTGAAGCTTTCTTT	CASSQDSGTEAFF
.	.	TRBV5-1	TRBJ1-2	TGCGCCAGCAGCTTGGTTTCTCCGAGAGAGGCTGGCTACACCTTC	CASSLVSPREAGYTF
.	once	TRBV5-6	TRBJ1-1	TGTGCCAGCAGCTTGTTTGTGAACACTGAAGCTTTCTTT	CASSLFVNTEAFF
.	.	TRBV2	TRBJ1-5	TGTGCCAGCAGTGAAGAAAGGGTTAATCAGCCCCAGCATTTT	CASSEERVNQPQHF
.	.	TRBV5-1	TRBJ2-3	TGCGCCAGCAGAGAGGAGATGTATCGACGCACAGATACGCAGTATTTT	CASREEMYRRTDTQYF
TRBD1	.	TRBV5-1	TRBJ1-3	TGCGCCAGCAGCGTAACCGGGACAGGGAATGGAAACACCATATATTTT	CASSVTGTGNGNTIYF
TRBD1	once	TRBV6-1	TRBJ1-1	TGTGCCAGCACCCCGACAGGGGCGAACACTGAAGCTTTCTTT	CASTPTGANTEAFF
TRBD1	.	TRBV6-6	TRBJ1-2	TGTGCCAGCAGAACTACAGGGGACTATGGCTACACCTTC	CASRTTGDYGYTF
.	.	TRBV11-2	TRBJ2-5	TGTGCCAGCAGCACTCAAGAGACCCAGTACTTC	CASSTQETQYF
.	.	TRBV5-6	TRBJ1-5	TGTGCCAGCAGCTTGTCGGCAGCCAGCAATCAGCCCCAGCATTTT	CASSLSAASNQPQHF
.	.	TRBV2	TRBJ1-5	TGTGCCAGCAGTGCGGACAGCCCCAATCAGCCCCAGCATTTT	CASSADSPNQPQHF
TRBD1	.	TRBV4-1	TRBJ1-2	TGCGCCAGCAGCCAAGATCAGGGGACAGGGGGAAGGGGCTACACCTTC	CASSQDQGTGGRGYTF
.	few	TRBV4-1	TRBJ1-2	TGCGCCAGCAGCCAAGTGGACGGCTATGGCTACACCTTC	CASSQVDGYGYTF
TRBD1	.	TRBV28	TRBJ1-1	TGTGCCAGCTTACCATCCGGAAGGGGGCAGGGCACTGAAGCTTTCTTT	CASLPSGRGQGTEAFF
TRBD1	.	TRBV29-1	TRBJ2-7	TGCAGCGCCAGTGGGACAGCCTACGAGCAGTACTTC	CSASGTAYEQYF